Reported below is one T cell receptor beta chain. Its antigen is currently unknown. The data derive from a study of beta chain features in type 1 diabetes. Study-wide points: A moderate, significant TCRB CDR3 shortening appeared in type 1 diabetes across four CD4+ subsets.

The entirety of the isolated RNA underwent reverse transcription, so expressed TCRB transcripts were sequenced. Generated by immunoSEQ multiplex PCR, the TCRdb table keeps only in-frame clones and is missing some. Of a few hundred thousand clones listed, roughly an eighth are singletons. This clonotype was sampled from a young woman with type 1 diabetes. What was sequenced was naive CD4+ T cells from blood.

DNA for the CDR3: TGTGCCAGCAGCCCCCAGCCAGCGGGGGGCCTCTACGAGCAGTACTTC. It is translated as CASSPQPAGGLYEQYF. This chain links TRBV6-6 with TRBJ2-7; 9 bases align to TRBD2. CDR1 is MNHNY and CDR2 is SVGAGI in the germline V gene (reference sequence). V lost 6 bases and J lost 3; bases outside the gene matches: 12. CDR3 size: 16 residues.